This T cell receptor beta chain was captured in a study of beta chain features in type 1 diabetes (dated by TCRdb to the late 2010s). About the study as a whole: Mean age, gender distribution, total cell number and subset yield did not differ between patients and healthy donors. A total of some 100,000,000 sorted cells were examined across all samples, and a strong correlation was observed between cell number per subset and RNA yield. The study compared TCRB repertoires of sorted circulating CD4+ T cell subsets between recently diagnosed type 1 diabetes patients and matched healthy donors. Naive and central memory subsets were obtained from all 30 or so donors, but regulatory and stem cell-like memory subsets were isolated from only 8 patients and 8 healthy donors.

Each donor gave one peripheral blood draw, averaging roughly 100 mL, which was collected into heparinised tubes. A BD FACSAria II was used to sort naive, central memory, regulatory and stem cell-like memory CD4+ T cells with a panel that included CD45RO, CCR7, CD25, CD127, CD95 and CD27. Purity was above 95% for every sorted population. PBMCs were isolated immediately by Lymphoprep density gradient centrifugation and stained directly without culture. So that batch effects would be minimized, each experiment stained and sorted samples in pairs, pairing one healthy donor with one patient. What the research found in general, with its limitations: At VDJ recombination sites, patients with type 1 diabetes made fewer insertions and deleted more nucleotides, a pattern implying thymic rearrangement abnormalities. Because cDNA rather than genomic DNA was sequenced, highly expressing activated cells could have been over-represented, although no difference in activation and CD3 levels was found between groups. Shorter templates might have been favored by PCR, but patient and control samples were amplified and corrected together, so both groups would have been affected equally by any skew. A moderate but significant shortening of TCRB CDR3 length was observed in type 1 diabetes patients in all four CD4+ subsets. Only small numbers of individuals were included in the HLA sub-analyses, which left unresolved whether HLA type had any influence on TCRB rearrangement. Naive, central memory and regulatory TCRB repertoires appeared to be more alike among patients than among healthy donors.

This clone showed up just a few times. Its cognate antigen has yet to be identified. Per-base qualities were not stored, and no clone one base away is much larger. The entire isolated RNA was reverse transcribed using the High Capacity cDNA Reverse Transcription Kit, and thus expressed TCRB transcripts were sequenced. Naive, central memory and regulatory T cell samples underwent deep immunoSEQ sequencing, averaging about 3.5 million total reads per sample. After sorted cells were lysed in RLT buffer, RNA was extracted with DNase-treated RNeasy Micro or Mini kits, with the choice depending on cell number. To prevent cross-contamination, every cell subset was processed on its own, while patient and healthy donor samples were processed together. The immunoSEQ multiplex PCR was used to amplify TCRB sequences from cDNA, yielding 87-bp fragments that span the CDR3 region. The amplicons were sequenced using the Illumina HiSeq platform. The original pipeline was this. Synthetic template baselines were used to correct PCR bias computationally, reads within Hamming distance 2 were collapsed together, and singletons that could not be merged were discarded. By aligning reads against IMGT, V, D and J genes, CDR3 length, and insertions or deletions at six rearrangement sites were assigned. Clonotype counts were normalized to sorted cell number within each subset before computing true diversity and Gini coefficients with the tcR R package. The overlap coefficient, calculated on TCRB nucleotide sequences, was used to measure repertoire sharing. TCRdb stores this immuneACCESS table with in-frame sequences only. Part of the clones is absent; in the studies checked, under half of the shortfall reflects unresolved V genes, and no reason is known for the rest. Clone size and V and J calls were adopted from that table, with D and trimming inferred from the DNA. This sample comprises 250,000 or so clones, 25% to 35% of them detected only once. The ten largest clones take up 3.5% to 4.5% of the sample.

Deletion took 6 bases off V and 2 bases off J, with a span of 13 bases between the germline ends. From the germline V gene (reference sequence), CDR1 is SEHNR and CDR2 is FQNEAQ. Including cysteine and phenylalanine, the CDR3 has 14 amino acids. The DNA shown is the 42-base CDR3, in frame from base 1. The sequencing sample was made of central memory CD4+ T cells from blood. The source of this sequence is a man aged 25-45 years in good health. In this chain, TRBV7-9 is recombined with TRBJ2-5, and TRBD1 may be the D gene, going by 5 matching bases. The CDR3 region has the sequence CASSPRQNQETQYF. At the DNA level, the sequence is TGTGCCAGCAGTCCTCGACAGAATCAAGAGACCCAGTACTTC.